This T cell receptor beta chain was identified during a study of blood T cell repertoires in COVID-19. This CDR3 has 14 amino acids. V was trimmed by 5 bases and J by 2 bases, leaving 13 bases between them. CDR1 is SGHRS, CDR2 YFSETQ, per germline. As originally analysed: Amplification of reference gene primers was used by the study to estimate nucleated cell counts. Produced via immunoSEQ multiplex PCR; TCRdb's table is partial and in-frame only. The DNA was the basis for D and trimming; V, J and clone size are from that table. The data show more than 250,000 clones, roughly 84% seen once. The TCR was taken from a man aged 45-60 years with active or convalescent COVID-19. The chain has TRBV5-1 and TRBJ1-1, with a weak D call TRBD1 (6 bases). The sample comprised peripheral blood. The CDR3 nucleotides read TGCGCCAGCAGATCACAGGGTTTTAACACTGAAGCTTTCTTT. Translation: CASRSQGFNTEAFF.